The clone carrying this T cell receptor beta chain occurred a few times. Per sample, a minimum of 6 million PBMCs were isolated. Between the trimmed V and J ends, which lost 6 bases and 9 bases, there was a span of 11 bases. CDR3 size: 11 residues. Germline CDR1 SGHAT, CDR2 FQNNGV. Sample-barcoded 5' priming and a J-beta primer mix drove a second PCR of about 6 to 12 cycles. Using its own MiXCR run on the 5' RACE reads, TCRdb lists one record per CDR3 protein. Of approximately 780,000 distinct CDR3 sequences listed, 20% to 30% are singletons. These data belong to a study of blood T cells in healthy people across ages. The same sample was also used in a study of T cells of mothers and their children.

The source of this sequence is a boy between 10 and 17 years old in good health. Sample: blood. This rearrangement joins TRBV11-2 to TRBJ1-2; no clear D. This CDR3 reads CASRYSLRYTF. The CDR3 DNA is TGTGCCAGCAGGTACAGCCTCCGCTACACCTTC.